This T cell receptor beta chain comes out of a study of T cell changes during pregnancy in multiple sclerosis. The length of the CDR3 is 15 residues. Germline trimming cut 0 bases from V and 5 bases from J; bases unmatched to any gene: 4. CDR1 and CDR2 from the germline V gene are SGHRS and YFSETQ. Generated by immunoSEQ multiplex PCR, the TCRdb table keeps only in-frame clones and is missing some. The sample has about 73,000 clones, 90% seen once. The chain uses TRBV5-1 and TRBJ2-2; 7 bases are shared with TRBD2. The sequence came from a female donor in good health, enrolled as a control in a pregnancy study. This specimen consisted of peripheral blood, obtained after pregnancy. The CDR3 loop is CASSLVPSGTGELFF. For the CDR3, the DNA is TGCGCCAGCAGCTTGGTTCCTAGCGGTACCGGGGAGCTGTTTTTT. Variable domain in full (rest from reference TRBV5-1 and TRBJ2-2): KAGVTQTPRYLIKTRGQQVTLSCSPISGHRSVSWYQQTPGQGLQFLFEYFSETQRNKGNFPGRFSGRQFSNSRSEMNVSTLELGDSALYLCASSLVPSGTGELFFGEGSRLTVL.